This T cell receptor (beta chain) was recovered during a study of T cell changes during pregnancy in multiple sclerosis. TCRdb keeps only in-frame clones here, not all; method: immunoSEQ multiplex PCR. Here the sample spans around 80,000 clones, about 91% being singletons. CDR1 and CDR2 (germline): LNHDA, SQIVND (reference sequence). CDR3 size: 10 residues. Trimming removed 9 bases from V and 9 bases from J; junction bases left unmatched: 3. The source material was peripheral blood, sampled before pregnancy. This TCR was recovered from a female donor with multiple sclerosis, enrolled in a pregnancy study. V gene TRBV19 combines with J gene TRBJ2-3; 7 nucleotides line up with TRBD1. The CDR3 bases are TGTGCCAGCCAGGGGGACACGCAGTATTTT. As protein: CASQGDTQYF. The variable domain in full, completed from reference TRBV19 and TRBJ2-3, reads DGGITQSPKYLFRKEGQNVTLSCEQNLNHDAMYWYRQDPGQGLRLIYYSQIVNDFQKGDIAEGYSVSREKKESFPLTVTSAQKNPTAFYLCASQGDTQYFGPGTRLTVL.